This TCR beta chain came from a study of OX40 agonist ivuxolimab in advanced cancers. Findings of the study overall: Partial responders treated at 0.1-3.0 mg/kg exhibited clonal expansion among the lowest measured. CD4+ and CD8+ blood T cells expanded clonally by week 6 at 0.1 to 3.0 mg/kg. It was also the case that some nonresponders had low normalized T-cell clonal expansion.

A note on this clone: Antigen specificity is unknown.

The investigators sampled blood at baseline, at cycle 4 day 1, and at cycle 7 day 1. The CDR3 consists of 18 residues. Germline-derived CDR1 and CDR2 are LGHNT and FRNRAP. The V gene end was trimmed by 0 bases and the J gene end by 3 bases; junction bases not matched to a gene: 12. Profiling relied on immunoSEQ multiplex PCR, and the TCRdb table lists in-frame clones only, not all of them. Found here are approximately 69,000 clones, about nine tenths of them singletons; the top ten hold roughly 0.27%. The specimen comprised CD4+ or CD8+ T cells sorted from blood, sampled in a trial of the OX40 agonist ivuxolimab. The V gene is TRBV12-5, the J gene TRBJ2-7, with TRBD1 matching over 9 bases. This TCR was sampled from an adult with an advanced solid tumor such as melanoma, head and neck, liver or kidney cancer. CDR3 in amino acids: CASGLVQIWDRVDYEQYF. CDR3 DNA: TGTGCTAGTGGTTTGGTACAAATCTGGGACAGGGTTGACTACGAGCAGTACTTC.